The clone carrying this TCR beta chain was detected only a few times. The record originates from a study of graft-versus-host responses after intestinal transplantation. TCRdb's copy holds only in-frame clones and misses some; the assay was immunoSEQ multiplex PCR. Seen here are 6,000 to 6,500 clones, 22% observed once, and the top ten hold about 5.5%. A sort after the reaction isolated proliferating CFSE-low CD3+CD4+ and CD3+CD8+ responders. Overall study results and limits: Researchers found GvH clones in recipient marrow, and some showed up first in ileum or blood.

The receptor was derived from a human patient who was an organ donor for intestinal transplantation. Material: alloreactive CD4+ T cells from a mixed lymphocyte reaction culture, obtained before transplantation. Subset noted: CFSE-low proliferating T cells sorted from approximately six-day pre-transplant mixed lymphocyte reaction (GvH or HvG direction).

The CDR3 region is CASSYSGGAYNEQFF. In DNA form, the CDR3 reads TGTGCCAGCAGTTACTCGGGGGGGGCCTACAATGAGCAGTTCTTC. The chain links TRBV6-5 to TRBJ2-1; 7 bases map to TRBD2. Trimming took 0 bases from V and 2 from J; bases not matched to a gene: 1. CDR3 length equals 15 residues. Per germline, CDR1 MNHEY and CDR2 SVGAGI.